One T cell receptor beta chain is described in this entry. These data are taken from a study of PD-L1 blockade in urothelial cancer. Study-wide context: It was at 3 weeks (second dose) and 6 weeks after treatment start that blood was analyzed. Per blood sample, T cells had a median of around 140,000.

Indicated time point: pretreatment peripheral blood. Per germline, CDR1 MGHDK and CDR2 SYGVNS. Trimming removed 8 bases from V and 1 base from J; junction bases left unmatched: 5. The CDR3 is 13 residues long. Using immunoSEQ multiplex PCR, the repertoire was profiled, and TCRdb retains in-frame clones only, with some absent. Among 55,000 to 75,000 clones listed, 80% to 90% were seen once. The receptor comes from a man between 65 and 85 years old with urothelial cancer. This sequence joins TRBV25-1 and TRBJ2-7; 7 bases agree with TRBD1. The sample in question was PBMCs, obtained around atezolizumab (anti-PD-L1) treatment. The CDR3 nucleotides are TGTGCCAGCGGTCGACAGGGATCCTACGAGCAGTACTTC. It encodes CASGRQGSYEQYF.